This T cell receptor beta chain emerged from a study of shared clonotypes between healthy human individuals. Study-level information: Sampling drew on donors who were two women and a few men aged 18 to 49. Findings and caveats of the study: Blood was the sole source, and tissue repertoires probably differ.

Trimming took off 0 bases at V and 6 bases at J, with 9 bases between the two ends. This CDR3 has 13 amino acids. From germline, CDR1 is MGHRA and CDR2 YSYEKL. This clone was detected once. Its specificity is not known. The sample carries other DNA sequences with the same CDR3. Clones were sequenced by immunoSEQ multiplex PCR, and TCRdb holds only the in-frame ones, with some missing. The top ten hold 0.9% to 1.5% of the sample, which has roughly 1,800,000 clones, about 95% seen once. CD45RO negativity and positive selection for CCR7 defined naive CD8 cells, a population that excluded terminally differentiated effector memory CD45RA+ cells.

The chain joins TRBV4-1 to TRBJ2-7, with D perhaps matching TRBD1 or TRBD2 (5 bases each). The sample comprised naive CD8+ T cells sorted from blood. The sequence was obtained from a young man in good health. CDR3 DNA sequence: TGCGCCAGCAGCCAAGATTCCGGGACCGAGCAGTACTTC. Protein product: CASSQDSGTEQYF.